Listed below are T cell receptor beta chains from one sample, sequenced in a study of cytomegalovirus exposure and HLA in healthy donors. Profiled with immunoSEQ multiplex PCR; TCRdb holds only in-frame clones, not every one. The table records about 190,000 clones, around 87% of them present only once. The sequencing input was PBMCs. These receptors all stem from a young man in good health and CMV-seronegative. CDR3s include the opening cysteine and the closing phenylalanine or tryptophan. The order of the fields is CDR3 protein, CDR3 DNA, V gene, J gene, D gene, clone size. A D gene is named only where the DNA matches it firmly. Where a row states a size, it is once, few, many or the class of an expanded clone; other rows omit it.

CDR3aa: CASSYSGLAEYNEQFF; CDR3nt: TGTGCCAGCAGTTACTCTGGACTAGCGGAATACAATGAGCAGTTCTTC; v_gene: TRBV6-6; j_gene: TRBJ2-1; d_gene: TRBD2; abundance: -
CDR3aa: CAISSGQGSHEQFF; CDR3nt: TGTGCCATCAGTTCGGGACAGGGTAGCCATGAGCAGTTCTTC; v_gene: TRBV10-3; j_gene: TRBJ2-1; d_gene: TRBD1; abundance: -
CDR3aa: CASSSGQQYEQYF; CDR3nt: TGTGCCAGCAGTAGCGGACAGCAATACGAGCAGTACTTC; v_gene: TRBV28; j_gene: TRBJ2-7; d_gene: -; abundance: once
CDR3aa: CASRQDRGSNQPQHF; CDR3nt: TGTGCCAGCAGACAGGACAGGGGGAGCAATCAGCCCCAGCATTTT; v_gene: TRBV6-5; j_gene: TRBJ1-5; d_gene: TRBD1; abundance: -
CDR3aa: CASSSDRGSYNEQFF; CDR3nt: TGCGCCAGCAGCTCAGACAGGGGGTCTTACAATGAGCAGTTCTTC; v_gene: TRBV5-1; j_gene: TRBJ2-1; d_gene: TRBD1; abundance: -
CDR3aa: CASSDVDRMGRLAKNIQYF; CDR3nt: TGTGCCAGCAGTGATGTGGACAGGATGGGGCGACTAGCCAAAAACATTCAGTACTTC; v_gene: TRBV6-1; j_gene: TRBJ2-4; d_gene: TRBD1; abundance: -
CDR3aa: CASTDRDWTDTQYF; CDR3nt: TGTGCCAGCACCGACAGGGATTGGACAGATACGCAGTATTTT; v_gene: TRBV7-2; j_gene: TRBJ2-3; d_gene: TRBD1; abundance: -
CDR3aa: CASSEFHRGNNVLTF; CDR3nt: TGTGCCAGCAGTGAATTTCACAGGGGTAACAACGTCCTGACTTTC; v_gene: TRBV2; j_gene: TRBJ2-6; d_gene: TRBD1; abundance: -
CDR3aa: CSVDWWPLGAGLSGGVDTQYF; CDR3nt: TGCAGCGTTGATTGGTGGCCCCTGGGAGCGGGTCTCAGCGGGGGAGTAGATACGCAGTATTTT; v_gene: TRBV29-1; j_gene: TRBJ2-3; d_gene: TRBD2; abundance: -
CDR3aa: CASHWGDGVQPQHF; CDR3nt: TGTGCCAGCCATTGGGGAGATGGAGTTCAGCCCCAGCATTTT; v_gene: TRBV2; j_gene: TRBJ1-5; d_gene: -; abundance: -
CDR3aa: CASSENLRETQYF; CDR3nt: TGTGCCAGCAGTGAGAATCTACGAGAGACCCAGTACTTC; v_gene: TRBV2; j_gene: TRBJ2-5; d_gene: -; abundance: -
CDR3aa: CASSEGRLLAEAFF; CDR3nt: TGCGCCAGCAGTGAGGGCAGGTTGCTTGCTGAAGCTTTCTTT; v_gene: TRBV10-1; j_gene: TRBJ1-1; d_gene: -; abundance: -